Below, 28 T cell receptor beta chains from the same sample are listed, as sequenced in a study of blood T cell repertoires in COVID-19. Assay used: immunoSEQ multiplex PCR; TCRdb lists only in-frame clones, some missing. Here the sample spans around 40,000 clones, 87% being singletons. Material for sequencing was peripheral blood. The receptors derive from a middle-aged man with COVID-19, enrolled during active disease.

V usage is TRBV5-4 and J usage is TRBJ2-3; 10 bases are shared with TRBD1. CDR3 length: 15 amino acids. V was clipped by 4 bases and J by 2 bases; unmatched bases: 4. The germline V gene has CDR1 SGHNT and CDR2 YYREEE (reference sequence). The CDR3 DNA sequence: TGTGCCAGCAGCGCGGGACAGGGGAACACAGATACGCAGTATTTT. Residues: CASSAGQGNTDTQYF. The variable domain in full, with the rest retrieved from reference TRBV5-4 and TRBJ2-3, is ETGVTQSPTHLIKTRGQQVTLRCSSQSGHNTVSWYQQALGQGPQFIFQYYREEENGRGNFPPRFSGLQFPNYSSELNVNALELDDSALYLCASSAGQGNTDTQYFGPGTRLTVL.

The rearrangement links TRBV24-1 to TRBJ2-3, with 8 bases fitting TRBD1. The germline V gene encodes CDR1 KGHDR and CDR2 SFDVKD. V lost 6 bases and J lost 6; bases outside the gene matches: 1. This CDR3 contains 12 residues. This CDR3 is CATSHRGDTQYF. The DNA of the CDR3 is TGTGCCACCAGTCACAGGGGGGATACGCAGTATTTT.

The rearrangement uses TRBV7-9 and TRBJ2-3; D perhaps matches TRBD1 (5 bases). Trimming left V 1 base short and J 5 bases short, with 7 bases between. This CDR3 has 13 residues. Germline values: CDR1 SEHNR, CDR2 FQNEAQ (reference sequence). In DNA form, the CDR3 reads TGTGCCAGCAGCTTAGTAGGGGTAGATACGCAGTATTTT. Translated: CASSLVGVDTQYF.

The chain uses TRBV7-6 and TRBJ1-5, with 8 bases aligning to TRBD1. Germline assignment: CDR1 SGHVS and CDR2 FNYEAQ. After removal of 5 bases from V and 5 bases from J, the junction contained 5 bases not matched to a gene. The length of the CDR3 is 14 residues. The CDR3 nucleotides read TGTGCCAGCAGCCCGACAGGGGCGGATCAGCCCCAGCATTTT. Protein product: CASSPTGADQPQHF.

This chain connects TRBV30 to TRBJ1-1; D call uncertain. CDR1 and CDR2 from the germline V gene are GTSNPN and SVGIG (reference sequence). The CDR3 extends over 10 amino acids. Trimming shortened V by 3 bases and J by 11 bases, and 10 bases separated the two germline ends. CDR3 residues: CAWRAQEAFF. The CDR3, as DNA: TGTGCCTGGAGAGCTCAAGAGGCTTTCTTT. The variable domain in full, completed from reference TRBV30 and TRBJ1-1, reads SQTIHQWPATLVQPVGSPLSLECTVEGTSNPNLYWYRQAAGRGLQLLFYSVGIGQISSEVPQNLSASRPQDRQFILSSKKLLLSDSGFYLCAWRAQEAFFGQGTRLTVV.

V is TRBV11-2 and J is TRBJ2-1; 8 nucleotides agree with TRBD2. Per germline, CDR1 SGHAT and CDR2 FQNNGV. The CDR3 is 14 residues long. J was trimmed by 10 bases and V by 3 bases; bases with no gene match: 8. In DNA, the CDR3 is TGTGCCAGCAGCTTCACGGGAGGGGAAAACGAGCAGTTCTTC. Amino acids: CASSFTGGENEQFF.

This chain links TRBV28 with TRBJ1-2; 11 bases align to TRBD1. CDR3 length equals 16 residues. Germline CDR1 MDHEN, CDR2 SYDVKM. With 5 bases clipped from V and 4 bases from J, the junction kept 9 bases outside the gene matches. In DNA form, the CDR3 reads TGTGCCAGCAGTCAGCCTCGGACAGGGGGCACCTATGGCTACACCTTC. Amino acids: CASSQPRTGGTYGYTF.

The chain is built from TRBV7-3 and TRBJ2-1, with 8 nucleotides matching TRBD2. The CDR3 consists of 15 residues. The trim removed 1 base at V and 7 bases at J, leaving 6 bases unmatched. Per germline, CDR1 SGHTA and CDR2 FQGTGA. The CDR3 protein is CASSLRRGGSNEQFF. As DNA, the CDR3 is TGTGCCAGCAGCTTAAGGCGCGGGGGGTCAAATGAGCAGTTCTTC. Combining the CDR3 with reference TRBV7-3 and TRBJ2-1 gives the whole variable domain GAGVSQTPSNKVTEKGKYVELRCDPISGHTALYWYRQSLGQGPEFLIYFQGTGAADDSGLPNDRFFAVRPEGSVSTLKIQRTERGDSAVYLCASSLRRGGSNEQFFGPGTRLTVL.

The table lists this clone with a count of one. The V call is TRBV4-1, the J call TRBJ1-5; 7 bases are shared with TRBD1. The CDR3 sequence is 16 residues long. Trimming cost V 5 bases and J 2 bases; bases outside gene matches: 9. Germline-derived CDR1 and CDR2 are MGHRA and YSYEKL. The CDR3 DNA sequence: TGCGCCAGCAGCAGCGCCGGGACAGAAGGCAATCAGCCCCAGCATTTT. Protein sequence: CASSSAGTEGNQPQHF.

The rearrangement links TRBV6-5 to TRBJ1-1, with 7 bases lining up with TRBD1. CDR3 length: 13 residues. Trimming at V came to 6 bases and at J to 6 bases, leaving 7 bases not matched to a gene. Germline V gene sequence: CDR1 MNHEY, CDR2 SVGAGI. The CDR3 sequence: CASRETGSAEAFF. As DNA, the CDR3 is TGTGCCAGCAGGGAGACAGGGTCCGCTGAAGCTTTCTTT.

The rearrangement uses TRBV2 and TRBJ2-1; 7 nucleotides agree with TRBD1. The J segment lost 5 bases and the V segment lost 5 bases, leaving 3 bases of the junction unmatched. This CDR3 is 13 amino acids long. The germline gives CDR1 SNHLY, CDR2 FYNNEI. The CDR3 sequence is CASSTDRNNEQFF. CDR3 DNA sequence: TGTGCCAGCAGTACGGACAGGAACAATGAGCAGTTCTTC.

V is TRBV7-9 and J is TRBJ1-5, with 8 bases that match TRBD1. The germline V gene has CDR1 SEHNR and CDR2 FQNEAQ (reference sequence). V was clipped by 3 bases and J by 9 bases; unmatched bases: 7. The CDR3 contains 14 residues. The CDR3 bases are TGTGCCAGCAGCTTGGGGGACAGGTCATCGCCCCAGCATTTT. The encoded protein is CASSLGDRSSPQHF.

The chain has TRBV18 and TRBJ2-7; D may be TRBD1 (5 bases). Germline V lookup: CDR1 KGHSH, CDR2 LQKENI. V lost 3 bases and J 1 base, leaving 13 bases between the germline ends. This CDR3 spans 15 amino acids. CDR3: CASSPSTAGSYEQYF. CDR3 bases: TGTGCCAGCTCACCCTCGACAGCAGGTTCCTACGAGCAGTACTTC.

The gene calls are TRBV3-1 (or the pseudogene TRBV3-2) and TRBJ2-7; 8 nucleotides align to TRBD1. This CDR3 has 17 residues. Germline CDR1 is LGHDT and CDR2 is YNNKEL (reference sequence). The V segment lost 1 base and the J segment 0 bases; nucleotides outside the gene matches: 8. The CDR3: CASSQGPLTGGSYEQYF. The CDR3 nucleotides read TGTGCCAGCAGCCAAGGCCCACTCACAGGGGGCTCCTACGAGCAGTACTTC.

The V and J genes are TRBV5-8 and TRBJ1-1; D is unclear. Trimming cost V 5 bases and J 1 base, with 12 bases left between them. The CDR3 has 14 amino acids. Germline CDR1 is SGHTS and CDR2 is YDEGEE. CDR3 region: CASSFMGPNTEAFF. The CDR3 nucleotides are TGTGCCAGCAGTTTTATGGGCCCGAACACTGAAGCTTTCTTT.

This chain uses TRBV12-3 or TRBV12-4 with TRBJ1-1, with 9 bases lining up with TRBD1. The V and J ends lost 4 bases and 6 bases, in that order; junction bases with no gene match: 3. The CDR3 has 13 amino acids. This CDR3 reads CASSWDRVAEAFF. The DNA of the CDR3 is TGTGCCAGCAGTTGGGACAGGGTCGCTGAAGCTTTCTTT.

This clone appeared once. The CDR3 sequence: CASSRGGEQFF. The CDR3 nucleotides read TGTGCCAGCAGCCGCGGGGGGGAGCAGTTCTTC. This sequence joins TRBV4-2 and TRBJ2-1; 8 bases line up with TRBD2. The CDR3 runs to 11 residues. With V trimmed by 4 bases and J by 10 bases, 0 bases remained unmatched. The germline gives CDR1 LGHNA, CDR2 YNFKEQ.

This rearrangement joins TRBV24-1 to TRBJ2-3; 10 positions match TRBD2. The CDR3 runs to 18 residues. CDR1 and CDR2 (germline): KGHDR, SFDVKD. The ends lost 2 bases at V and 5 bases at J; junction bases unmatched: 12. Here the CDR3 DNA reads TGTGCCACCAGTGATTACGGACTAGCGGCAGCATTTAGAGATACGCAGTATTTT. The encoded protein is CATSDYGLAAAFRDTQYF.

The chain recombines TRBV7-2 with TRBJ2-7, with D possibly TRBD2 on 6 matching bases. Trimming stripped 3 bases from V and 5 bases from J, with 14 bases between. CDR3 length: 14 residues. Germline assignment: CDR1 SGHTA and CDR2 FQGNSA. The CDR3: CASSLGLPFDEQYF. The CDR3 nucleotides read TGTGCCAGCAGCTTGGGACTGCCATTCGACGAGCAGTACTTC.

V usage is TRBV4-1 and J usage is TRBJ2-7; 8 positions match TRBD2. The germline V gene has CDR1 MGHRA and CDR2 YSYEKL. The trim removed 3 bases at V and 2 bases at J, leaving 3 bases unmatched. The CDR3 runs to 14 residues. CDR3 sequence (DNA): TGCGCCAGCAGCCAGTCGGGGGGGACCTACGAGCAGTACTTC. As protein: CASSQSGGTYEQYF.

The chain has TRBV19 and TRBJ2-3; the match to TRBD1 covers 8 bases. V was clipped by 4 bases and J by 4 bases; unmatched bases: 7. Germline V CDR1 and CDR2: LNHDA, SQIVND (reference sequence). CDR3 length equals 15 residues. The DNA of the CDR3 is TGTGCCAGTAGTACAACCGGGACAGGTCCAGATACGCAGTATTTT. Translation: CASSTTGTGPDTQYF. The full variable domain, rest sourced from reference TRBV19 and TRBJ2-3, is DGGITQSPKYLFRKEGQNVTLSCEQNLNHDAMYWYRQDPGQGLRLIYYSQIVNDFQKGDIAEGYSVSREKKESFPLTVTSAQKNPTAFYLCASSTTGTGPDTQYFGPGTRLTVL.

V is TRBV6-5 and J is TRBJ2-7, with D possibly TRBD1 on 6 matching bases. V lost 8 bases and J 0 bases, leaving 14 bases between the germline ends. The germline CDR1 and CDR2 sequences are MNHEY and SVGAGI. The length of the CDR3 is 14 residues. The CDR3 loop is CASSHRADSYEQYF. As DNA, the CDR3 is TGTGCCAGCTCCCACAGGGCCGACTCCTACGAGCAGTACTTC.

This rearrangement joins TRBV19 to TRBJ2-7; unclear D gene. This CDR3 is 14 amino acids long. V was clipped by 4 bases and J by 6 bases, with 16 bases between them. Per the germline V gene, CDR1 is LNHDA and CDR2 is SQIVND (reference sequence). In nucleotides, the CDR3 is TGTGCCAGTAGTAGATACTCAGAGGCCCCCGAGCAGTACTTC. Its translation: CASSRYSEAPEQYF.

The chain employs TRBV5-1 and TRBJ2-2; 11 nucleotides align to TRBD2. This CDR3 region has 16 residues. The junction had 2 bases not matched to a gene; V was cut back by 3 bases and J by 1 base. CDR1 is SGHRS, CDR2 YFSETQ, per germline. The CDR3 is CASSSGLAENTGELFF. In DNA, the CDR3 is TGCGCCAGCAGCTCGGGACTAGCGGAGAACACCGGGGAGCTGTTTTTT.

The gene calls are TRBV6-1 and TRBJ2-3; TRBD2 aligns across 10 bases. The CDR3 runs to 17 residues. The germline V gene encodes CDR1 MNHNS and CDR2 SASEGT. V trimming: 4 bases; J trimming: 2 bases; junction bases outside the gene matches: 9. CDR3 sequence (DNA): TGTGCCAGCAGTGCCCAGCGGGGGGGCCGGGACACAGATACGCAGTATTTT. It is translated as CASSAQRGGRDTDTQYF.

This clone was counted a few times. This sequence joins TRBV2 and TRBJ1-2; D uncertain. The V gene's germline CDR1 is SNHLY and CDR2 FYNNEI. V was trimmed by 3 bases and J by 10 bases, leaving 15 bases between them. CDR3 length equals 13 residues. CDR3 region: CASSDVGIGDYTF. Here the CDR3 DNA reads TGTGCCAGCAGTGATGTAGGCATCGGGGACTACACCTTC. Full variable domain (remainder filled in from reference TRBV2 and TRBJ1-2): EPEVTQTPSHQVTQMGQEVILRCVPISNHLYFYWYRQILGQKVEFLVSFYNNEISEKSEIFDDQFSVERPDGSNFTLKIRSTKLEDSAMYFCASSDVGIGDYTFGSGTRLTVV.

The genes are TRBV11-2 and TRBJ2-7; TRBD2 matches 7 bases. V was pared by 5 bases and J by 2 bases, with 15 bases of the junction left unmatched. The V gene's germline CDR1 is SGHAT and CDR2 FQNNGV. The CDR3 runs to 17 residues. The CDR3 loop reads CASSRNLGGRPPYEQYF. In nucleotides, the CDR3 is TGTGCCAGCAGCCGTAATTTGGGAGGGAGGCCCCCCTACGAGCAGTACTTC. The full variable domain, completed using reference TRBV11-2 and TRBJ2-7, is EAGVAQSPRYKIIEKRQSVAFWCNPISGHATLYWYQQILGQGPKLLIQFQNNGVVDDSQLPKDRFSAERLKGVDSTLKIQPAKLEDSAVYLCASSRNLGGRPPYEQYFGPGTRLTVT.

J is TRBJ1-2 and V is TRBV18; maybe TRBD1 (5 bases). The CDR3 runs to 16 residues. Looked up from germline, CDR1 is KGHSH and CDR2 is LQKENI. The germline V and J ends were trimmed by 0 bases and 6 bases, with 17 bases remaining between them. As DNA, the CDR3 is TGTGCCAGCTCACCACCGCCAGGGCAGACCCGGGATGGCTACACCTTC. Translation gives CASSPPPGQTRDGYTF.